This TCR beta chain was captured by sequencing in a study of T cells in Graves' hyperthyroidism and ophthalmopathy. The TCR beta CDR3 regions underwent amplification using RNA transcripts as the source. With the HTBI primer set, the TCR CDR3 went through a first round of RT-PCR. TCRdb fed the multiplex PCR reads into MiXCR, producing one record per CDR3 protein. The table includes around 600,000 distinct CDR3 sequences, 13% to 15% detected once. CDR3 length equals 18 residues. The junction had 13 bases not matched to a gene; V was cut back by 3 bases and J by 2 bases. Germline CDR1 reads DFQATT; CDR2 reads SNEGSKA (reference sequence).

This receptor was identified in a woman between 50 and 59 years old with Graves' ophthalmopathy. The sequenced sample consisted of blood. The chain couples TRBV20-1 to TRBJ2-3; TRBD2 matches at 11 bases. This chain's CDR3 is CSASGLAGLLTSTDTQYF. Here the CDR3 DNA reads TGCAGTGCTAGCGGACTAGCGGGCCTCCTAACCTCCACAGATACGCAGTATTTT.